This T cell receptor beta chain was recorded in a study of blood T cell repertoires in COVID-19. About the study: Whether acute or convalescent, the COVID-19 samples came from the United States, Italy and Spain. PBMCs, B-cell-depleted T cells, or T cells were the source of the cDNA or gDNA that made up the material.

Germline V CDR1 and CDR2: MNHEY, SMNVEV (reference sequence). V was clipped by 6 bases and J by 1 base, with 19 bases between them. This CDR3 contains 18 residues. As originally analysed: Estimation of nucleated cell counts was performed using reference gene primer amplification. The data were produced by immunoSEQ multiplex PCR, yet TCRdb's version contains in-frame clones alone and is incomplete. V and J calls and clone size are as listed in that table; D and trimming were resolved from the DNA. The sample consists of 95,000 or so clones, around 85% of them appearing once. The TCR comes from a man aged 80 or over with active or convalescent COVID-19. The sequencing sample was made of peripheral blood. This chain links TRBV27 with TRBJ1-6; no clear D gene. The CDR3 nucleotides read TGTGCCAGCAGGGAACGGACGGGGTTGGCGTCCTATAATTCACCCCTCCACTTT. It encodes CASRERTGLASYNSPLHF.